These 32 T cell receptor beta chains were all obtained from the same sample, sequenced in a study of blood T cell repertoires in COVID-19. The repertoire was sequenced with immunoSEQ multiplex PCR; TCRdb's copy has only in-frame clones and lacks some. The repertoire holds 45,000 or so clones, over 70% seen once, with around 15% in the top ten. Sample: peripheral blood. The receptors shown here come from a human donor in a cohort sampled during active COVID-19.

DNA of the CDR3: TGTGCCAGCAGTTTAGAACAGAGAGGGCGTCCCGGGACCCAGTACTTC. It is translated as CASSLEQRGRPGTQYF. This chain joins TRBV27 and TRBJ2-5; perhaps TRBD2 as D (5 bases). CDR3 length: 16 amino acids. The V end was cut by 2 bases, the J end by 7 bases, with 20 bases between. CDR1 is MNHEY, CDR2 SMNVEV, per germline (reference sequence).

CDR3 residues: CASSPRPQETQYF. DNA of the CDR3: TGTGCCAGCAGCCCTAGACCCCAAGAGACCCAGTACTTC. J is TRBJ2-5 and V is TRBV12-3 or TRBV12-4; D not resolved. The CDR3 contains 13 residues. The germline V and J ends were trimmed by 6 bases and 1 base, with 9 bases remaining between them.

This chain connects TRBV25-1 to TRBJ1-5, with D perhaps matching TRBD1 (6 bases). Trimming stripped 9 bases from V and 1 base from J, with 16 bases between. This CDR3 contains 15 residues. In germline, CDR1 is MGHDK, CDR2 SYGVNS. The CDR3 DNA is TGTGCCAGTTCATCGGGGGGCGAGAGCAATCAGCCCCAGCATTTT. Its translation is CASSSGGESNQPQHF.

This sequence joins TRBV19 and TRBJ2-7; 7 nucleotides agree with TRBD2. The V and J ends lost 5 bases and 0 bases, in that order; junction bases with no gene match: 7. The CDR3 runs 15 residues. Germline assignment: CDR1 LNHDA and CDR2 SQIVND (reference sequence). The CDR3 sequence: CASSPAGESSYEQYF. DNA for the CDR3: TGTGCCAGTAGTCCGGCGGGGGAAAGCTCCTACGAGCAGTACTTC.

The chain links TRBV11-2 to TRBJ2-1; D ambiguous. CDR1 is SGHAT and CDR2 is FQNNGV in the germline V gene. This CDR3 has 15 amino acids. V lost 8 bases, J lost 1 base, and 15 bases lay in between. For the CDR3, the DNA is TGTGCCAGCGCCCAAAGCGTAGATTCCTACAATGAGCAGTTCTTC. This gives the protein CASAQSVDSYNEQFF.

V is TRBV11-2 and J is TRBJ1-2, with D uncertain. The V end was cut by 0 bases, the J end by 10 bases, with 12 bases between. The CDR3 length is 13 residues. The germline gives CDR1 SGHAT, CDR2 FQNNGV. Written as DNA, the CDR3 is TGTGCCAGCAGCTTAGACACTGGGAGGGCCTACACCTTC. Translation gives CASSLDTGRAYTF.

A few counts support this clone. This chain joins TRBV15 and TRBJ2-7; TRBD2 matches at 7 bases. The CDR3 sequence is 15 residues long. Trimming removed 0 bases from V and 0 bases from J; junction bases left unmatched: 2. Germline-derived CDR1 and CDR2 are LNHNV and YYDKDF (reference sequence). Written as DNA, the CDR3 is TGTGCCACCAGCAGAGATCTAGCGGTCTCCTACGAGCAGTACTTC. Translation gives CATSRDLAVSYEQYF.

V usage is TRBV6-5 and J usage is TRBJ2-1, with 13 bases aligning to TRBD2. Germline loops: CDR1 MNHEY, CDR2 SVGAGI. The CDR3 loop spans 15 amino acids. V gave up 5 bases and J gave up 10 bases; unmatched junction bases: 8. CDR3 protein: CASSPGTSGVREQFF. For the CDR3, the DNA is TGTGCCAGCAGTCCCGGGACTAGCGGGGTCAGGGAGCAGTTCTTC.

This sequence joins TRBV10-2 and TRBJ2-5; perhaps TRBD1 as D (6 bases). Germline assignment: CDR1 WSHSY and CDR2 SAAADI. The CDR3 runs to 14 residues. With 7 bases removed from V and 2 bases from J, the gap between germline ends came to 14 bases. The CDR3 DNA sequence: TGCGCCAGCAATCTGCAGGGGCCTCAAGAGACCCAGTACTTC. Translation: CASNLQGPQETQYF.

This chain connects TRBV14 to TRBJ2-7; D might be TRBD1 (6 bases). Deletions cut 1 base from V and 2 bases from J, with 12 bases between. Looked up from germline, CDR1 is SGHDN and CDR2 is FVKESK. This CDR3 contains 15 residues. CDR3 loop: CASSQVGARTYEQYF. CDR3 in DNA: TGTGCCAGCAGCCAAGTGGGGGCAAGAACCTACGAGCAGTACTTC.

The chain links TRBV5-1 to TRBJ2-2; the match to TRBD2 covers 11 bases. The length of the CDR3 is 17 residues. CDR1 and CDR2 (germline): SGHRS, YFSETQ. The ends lost 3 bases at V and 3 bases at J; junction bases unmatched: 7. CDR3 DNA: TGCGCCAGCAGCTCGATCGTTAGCGGGAGGGACACCGGGGAGCTGTTTTTT. Translating gives CASSSIVSGRDTGELFF. Together with reference TRBV5-1 and TRBJ2-2, the CDR3 gives the full variable domain: KAGVTQTPRYLIKTRGQQVTLSCSPISGHRSVSWYQQTPGQGLQFLFEYFSETQRNKGNFPGRFSGRQFSNSRSEMNVSTLELGDSALYLCASSSIVSGRDTGELFFGEGSRLTVL.

This rearrangement joins TRBV28 to TRBJ2-3, with unresolved D. This CDR3 has 16 residues. Germline V gene data show CDR1 as MDHEN and CDR2 as SYDVKM. The ends were cut back, 1 base at V and 0 bases at J, with 11 bases in the middle. CDR3 sequence reads: CASSLLEITSTDTQYF. The CDR3 nucleotides are TGTGCCAGCAGTTTATTAGAAATTACTAGCACAGATACGCAGTATTTT.

The J gene is TRBJ2-1, the V gene TRBV2; possibly TRBD2 for D (5 bases). The germline V gene encodes CDR1 SNHLY and CDR2 FYNNEI. Trimming left V 3 bases short and J 4 bases short, with 13 bases between. CDR3 length: 15 amino acids. The CDR3 reads CASSDVKDFYNEQFF. The CDR3 nucleotides are TGTGCCAGCAGTGATGTTAAGGACTTTTACAATGAGCAGTTCTTC.

The rearrangement links TRBV3-1 (or the pseudogene TRBV3-2) to TRBJ2-5; 10 bases line up with TRBD1. V was pared by 0 bases and J by 5 bases, with 6 bases of the junction left unmatched. The CDR3 is 16 amino acids. Germline loops: CDR1 LGHDT, CDR2 YNNKEL (reference sequence). The CDR3: CASSQEETGGGETQYF. As DNA, the CDR3 is TGTGCCAGCAGCCAAGAGGAGACAGGGGGCGGGGAGACCCAGTACTTC.

This clone was recorded a few times. CDR3 in amino acids: CASSPHRVLEQYF. DNA for the CDR3: TGTGCCAGCAGCCCTCATCGGGTTCTAGAGCAGTACTTC. The rearrangement uses TRBV7-2 and TRBJ2-7, with unresolved D. This CDR3 contains 13 residues. The V end lost 5 bases, the J end lost 7 bases, and 15 bases lay between the germline ends. Germline loops: CDR1 SGHTA, CDR2 FQGNSA.

The rearrangement uses TRBV7-2 and TRBJ2-5, with 10 bases that match TRBD2. This CDR3 region has 15 residues. CDR1 and CDR2 (germline): SGHTA, FQGNSA. Trimming took 1 base from V and 5 from J; bases not matched to a gene: 4. This CDR3 reads CASSLGSGRAETQYF. The CDR3 DNA sequence: TGTGCCAGCAGCTTAGGAAGCGGGAGGGCCGAGACCCAGTACTTC.

The V call is TRBV19, the J call TRBJ1-5; 8 nucleotides match TRBD1. CDR1 LNHDA and CDR2 SQIVND come from the germline V gene (reference sequence). The CDR3 is 15 amino acids. Trimming took 1 base from V and 3 from J; bases not matched to a gene: 2. The CDR3 DNA sequence: TGTGCCAGTAGTATAGTGGGACAGGACAATCAGCCCCAGCATTTT. Amino acids: CASSIVGQDNQPQHF.

Judged by abundance, this clone is medium-sized (0.01 to 0.1%). The J gene is TRBJ1-5, the V gene TRBV7-8; D might be TRBD1 (5 bases). Germline V gene sequence: CDR1 SGHVS, CDR2 FQNEAQ. The CDR3 loop spans 14 amino acids. Trimming left V 5 bases short and J 7 bases short, with 15 bases between. CDR3 sequence reads: CASSRARVGQPQHF. The CDR3 DNA is TGTGCCAGCAGCCGGGCCAGGGTGGGGCAGCCCCAGCATTTT.

The V and J genes are TRBV25-1 and TRBJ2-5; D is possibly TRBD2 (6 bases). This CDR3 region has 16 residues. The V and J ends lost 1 base and 0 bases respectively, with 12 bases between them. From germline, CDR1 is MGHDK and CDR2 SYGVNS. CDR3 residues: CASSEWGASDQETQYF. CDR3 bases: TGTGCCAGCAGTGAATGGGGCGCTAGCGACCAAGAGACCCAGTACTTC.

The chain employs TRBV4-2 and TRBJ2-2; 8 nucleotides match TRBD2. The trim removed 0 bases at V and 5 bases at J, leaving 8 bases unmatched. The CDR3 spans 17 residues. Germline V gene sequence: CDR1 LGHNA, CDR2 YNFKEQ. The CDR3 DNA is TGTGCCAGCAGCCAAGATTTCAGCGGGAGTGAAACCGGGGAGCTGTTTTTT. Translation gives CASSQDFSGSETGELFF.

The rearrangement joins TRBV5-1 to TRBJ1-2, with 9 nucleotides matching TRBD1. The V gene end was trimmed by 7 bases and the J gene end by 5 bases; junction bases not matched to a gene: 6. Germline CDR1 SGHRS, CDR2 YFSETQ. This CDR3 contains 13 residues. The CDR3, as DNA: TGCGCCAGCGCCATAGGGACAGGGTATGGCTACACCTTC. Its protein is CASAIGTGYGYTF.

The chain couples TRBV24-1 to TRBJ2-1, with 13 bases lining up with TRBD2. Germline assignment: CDR1 KGHDR and CDR2 SFDVKD. With 6 bases clipped from V and 4 bases from J, the junction kept 8 bases outside the gene matches. The length of the CDR3 is 17 residues. CDR3: CATSNNLGLAGYNEQFF. The CDR3 DNA reads as TGTGCCACCAGTAATAATTTGGGACTAGCGGGATACAATGAGCAGTTCTTC.

This chain links TRBV5-1 with TRBJ2-2, with D possibly TRBD2 on 6 matching bases. The V end was cut by 2 bases, the J end by 3 bases, with 11 bases between. Germline CDR1 is SGHRS and CDR2 is YFSETQ. CDR3 size: 15 residues. The CDR3 protein is CASSFGEADTGELFF. The CDR3 DNA reads as TGCGCCAGCAGCTTTGGGGAGGCGGACACCGGGGAGCTGTTTTTT.

This clone was recorded a few times. The chain joins TRBV19 to TRBJ1-1; no clear D. V lost 5 bases to trimming and J lost 1 base, with 5 bases between them. In germline, CDR1 is LNHDA, CDR2 SQIVND (reference sequence). The CDR3 sequence is 12 residues long. The CDR3 DNA reads TGTGCCAGTAGTGACAAGAACACTGAAGCTTTCTTT. Encoded protein: CASSDKNTEAFF. Complete variable domain (other parts from reference TRBV19 and TRBJ1-1): DGGITQSPKYLFRKEGQNVTLSCEQNLNHDAMYWYRQDPGQGLRLIYYSQIVNDFQKGDIAEGYSVSREKKESFPLTVTSAQKNPTAFYLCASSDKNTEAFFGQGTRLTVV.

J is TRBJ2-2 and V is TRBV28; 8 nucleotides agree with TRBD1. The germline V gene encodes CDR1 MDHEN and CDR2 SYDVKM. The CDR3 length is 16 residues. The V segment lost 5 bases and the J segment 1 base; nucleotides outside the gene matches: 6. In DNA, the CDR3 is TGTGCCAGCAGTCCTATAGGGACAGGGAACACCGGGGAGCTGTTTTTT. Its translation: CASSPIGTGNTGELFF.

The chain couples TRBV11-3 to TRBJ1-1; tentative D call: TRBD1 (5 bases). The V and J ends lost 5 bases and 6 bases respectively, with 19 bases between them. Germline loops: CDR1 SGHNT, CDR2 YENEEA. CDR3 length: 15 amino acids. CDR3 coding DNA: TGTGCCAGCAGCGCCCCCAGGGCCGTTCAGGCTGAAGCTTTCTTT. This translates into CASSAPRAVQAEAFF.

The V and J genes are TRBV3-1 (or the pseudogene TRBV3-2) and TRBJ2-7; 10 nucleotides line up with TRBD2. CDR3 size: 14 residues. V lost 2 bases and J lost 7; bases outside the gene matches: 5. The V gene's germline CDR1 is LGHDT and CDR2 YNNKEL (reference sequence). The CDR3 DNA sequence: TGTGCCAGCAGCCAACAGCGGACTAGCGGTGAGCAGTACTTC. Translation: CASSQQRTSGEQYF.

The chain combines TRBV12-3 or TRBV12-4 with TRBJ1-1; D may be TRBD1 (5 bases). This CDR3 comprises 12 residues. V lost 3 bases and J 11 bases, leaving 13 bases between the germline ends. DNA for the CDR3: TGTGCCAGCAGTTTGGGTTACGGGGGGGCTTTCTTT. Its translation: CASSLGYGGAFF.

The chain recombines TRBV7-2 with TRBJ2-7; 9 bases align to TRBD2. V shed 0 bases and J 3 bases; nucleotides not matched to a gene: 3. Looked up from germline, CDR1 is SGHTA and CDR2 is FQGNSA. This CDR3 is 15 amino acids long. In nucleotides, the CDR3 is TGTGCCAGCAGCTTAGCGGCGGGAGGGAGCTACGAGCAGTACTTC. This translates into CASSLAAGGSYEQYF.

The rearrangement links TRBV9 to TRBJ2-7; 9 positions agree with TRBD2. CDR1 and CDR2 from the germline V gene are SGDLS and YYNGEE. The CDR3 runs to 15 residues. With V trimmed by 5 bases and J by 2 bases, 8 bases remained unmatched. CDR3 bases: TGTGCCAGCAGTGCAGGACTAGCGCAAACCTACGAGCAGTACTTC. It specifies CASSAGLAQTYEQYF.

The rearrangement links TRBV7-9 to TRBJ1-1, with D possibly TRBD1 on 5 matching bases. This CDR3 is 17 amino acids long. Germline-derived CDR1 and CDR2 are SEHNR and FQNEAQ (reference sequence). The V and J ends lost 5 bases and 1 base respectively, with 20 bases between them. Written as DNA, the CDR3 is TGTGCCAGCAGCGCACAACGAGCGGGACTCCAGAACACTGAAGCTTTCTTT. Amino acid sequence: CASSAQRAGLQNTEAFF.

The V and J genes are TRBV10-2 and TRBJ1-1; D gene unclear. Germline loops: CDR1 WSHSY, CDR2 SAAADI. The CDR3 covers 13 residues. The V gene lost 3 bases and the J gene lost 0 bases, with 5 bases spanning the gap. CDR3: CASSDPMNTEAFF. As DNA, the CDR3 is TGCGCCAGCAGTGACCCCATGAACACTGAAGCTTTCTTT.